This TCR beta chain was identified during a study of T cells expressing NK-cell markers (dated by TCRdb to the early 2020s). Regarding the complete study: Seven or eight donors provided sorted CD3+CD56+NKG2C+, CD3+CD56+NKG2C- and CD3+CD56-NKG2C+ T-cell subsets, whose TCR beta-chain repertoires were profiled. Seven of the eight sequenced donors were HCMV-seropositive and one was HCMV-seronegative. The eight sequenced donors were randomly selected healthy volunteers, three men and five women. Illumina HiSeq 2000/2500, MiSeq or NextSeq was used to sequence libraries as 2 x 150 bp reads. The research as a whole found: It remained unclear whether the expanded NKG2C-expressing T cell clones were specific for HCMV antigens. Those dominant clonotypes were again the most abundant among CD3+CD56-NKG2C+ cells in a few donors, at about 25-60.1%. In over 5 donors, the dominant CD3+CD56+NKG2C+ clonotypes were among the top 10 CD8+ clonotypes and accounted for roughly 1.0-8% of CD8+ T cells.

A commercial ELISA kit detecting HCMV-specific IgG in serum was used to determine HCMV serostatus. Peripheral blood mononuclear cells were isolated from blood by Ficoll density gradient centrifugation. As for this clonotype: Its antigen is still unknown.

Sequencing was performed on an Illumina HiSeq 2000. 5'RACE template switching, by which a universal primer site and unique molecular identifiers were added, was used to make TCR beta cDNA libraries. Synthesis of cDNA was primed from the TCR beta constant segment and was followed by two consecutive PCR amplification steps. The original pipeline was this. Reads were demultiplexed and grouped by UMI with MIGEC, and clonotypes were assembled and quantified with MiTCR. Only TCR cDNA sequences supported by at least two reads were kept to exclude erroneous sequences. The tcR package was used for downstream repertoire analysis, and clonotypes were matched between fractions using CDR3 nucleotide sequence together with V segment. VDJmatch was used to annotate antigen specificity against VDJdb, with one amino acid substitution in CDR3 allowed. The reads underwent TCRdb reprocessing, giving one record for each CDR3 protein sequence and no DNA. None of the V and J calls come from the authors' own analysis; TCRdb made them. The sample's own table lists 550,000 or so distinct CDR3 sequences. The ten largest clonotypes hold 3% to 4.5% of the sample.

Reading the germline V gene gives CDR1 KGHDR and CDR2 SFDVKD. The CDR3 holds 12 amino acids from the cysteine to the phenylalanine. This entry has no DNA. The rearrangement joined TRBV24-1 to TRBJ2-7; lacking DNA, the TRBD1 call made by TCRdb goes unchecked. Sample: blood T cells: a sorted CD56 or NKG2C T cell subset, CD4+ or CD8+ T cells, or bulk PBMC T cells (not recorded which). The source is a young man in good health. Donor details come from another sample of the same person, matched by shared clones. The CDR3: CATSGGGYEQYF.